A single TCR beta chain is shown here with its context. The sample is drawn from a study of blood T cell repertoires in COVID-19. Study information: The United States, Italy and Spain were the sources of the acute and convalescent COVID-19 samples.

In terms of age and location, participants ranged from roughly 18 to 90 years and lived in about two dozen US areas. Assay: immunoSEQ multiplex PCR; the TCRdb copy retains only in-frame clones and omits some. This table holds around 130,000 clones, 84% found once. This receptor was identified in a woman aged 45-65 years with acute COVID-19. Sample: PBMCs or T cells enriched from blood (not recorded which).

The CDR3 region is CASRNTGRGNYGYTF. In DNA, the CDR3 is TGTGCCAGCAGAAATACAGGGAGGGGGAACTATGGCTACACCTTC. The chain employs TRBV27 and TRBJ1-2; tentative D call: TRBD1 (6 bases). Trimming cost V 6 bases and J 2 bases, with 16 bases left between them. The V gene's germline CDR1 is MNHEY and CDR2 SMNVEV (reference sequence). The CDR3 is 15 residues long.